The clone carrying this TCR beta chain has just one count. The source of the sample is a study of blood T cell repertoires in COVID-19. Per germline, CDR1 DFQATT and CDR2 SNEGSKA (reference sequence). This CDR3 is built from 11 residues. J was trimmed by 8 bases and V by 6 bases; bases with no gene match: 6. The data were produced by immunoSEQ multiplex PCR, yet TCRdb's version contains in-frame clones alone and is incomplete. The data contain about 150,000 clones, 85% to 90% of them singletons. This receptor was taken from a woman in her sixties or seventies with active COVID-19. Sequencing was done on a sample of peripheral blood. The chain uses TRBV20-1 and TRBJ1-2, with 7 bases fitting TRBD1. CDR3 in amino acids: CSAVPGGGYTF. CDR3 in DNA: TGCAGTGCCGTCCCAGGGGGGGGCTACACCTTC.